This T cell receptor beta chain was obtained from a study of T cell responses to AZD1222 COVID-19 vaccine. Overall study results and limits: With two AZD1222 doses given, Spike-specific TCR breadth and depth both rose. Repertoires were obtained solely post-peak T cell response. Donors skewed white British and female; clonal diversity was possibly underestimated.

This CDR3 has 16 amino acids. V lost 5 bases to trimming and J lost 2 bases, with 16 bases between them. Germline CDR1 is SGHNT and CDR2 is YENEEA. Concerning this clone: Its antigen remains unknown.

Data came from immunoSEQ multiplex PCR; TCRdb stores just in-frame clones and leaves some out. The data hold 190,000 or so clones, with 91% observed a single time. Sequences were derived from peripheral blood, sampled 28 days after the second AZD1222 dose. V gene TRBV11-3 combines with J gene TRBJ1-3; D remains unclear. This TCR was sampled from an adult who received the AZD1222 COVID-19 vaccine. Here the CDR3 DNA reads TGTGCCAGCAGCCCACCAGTGGGGTTGACTGGAAACACCATATATTTT. This encodes CASSPPVGLTGNTIYF. Full variable domain (missing parts from reference TRBV11-3 and TRBJ1-3): EAGVVQSPRYKIIEKKQPVAFWCNPISGHNTLYWYLQNLGQGPELLIRYENEEAVDDSQLPKDRFSAERLKGVDSTLKIQPAELGDSAVYLCASSPPVGLTGNTIYFGEGSWLTVV.